These T cell receptor beta chains were read from a single sample in a study of blood T cell repertoires in COVID-19. Here immunoSEQ multiplex PCR was the method, and the copy in TCRdb shows in-frame clones only, minus some. Here the sample spans fewer than 250,000 clones, around 90% being singletons. Specimen: PBMCs or T cells enriched from blood (not recorded which). The receptors shown here come from a man younger than 45 in a cohort exposed to, infected with or recovered from COVID-19 (not recorded which). Each CDR3 is given with its conserved first and last residue. The D gene is left open where the match is weak. Clone size is stated in some rows and not others, as once, few, many or a class when expanded.

abundance	v_gene	d_gene	len	j_gene	CDR3aa	CDR3nt
-	TRBV19	TRBD2	15	TRBJ2-1	CASTTPGGLGNEQFF	TGTGCCAGTACCACCCCGGGAGGTCTGGGGAATGAGCAGTTCTTC
once	TRBV6-2/TRBV6-3	-	15	TRBJ1-1	CASSYSTRMNTEAFF	TGTGCCAGCAGTTACTCGACACGGATGAACACTGAAGCTTTCTTT
-	TRBV18	-	15	TRBJ1-6	CASSQQAETNSPLHF	TGTGCCAGCTCACAACAGGCGGAGACTAATTCACCCCTCCACTTT
-	TRBV29-1	TRBD1	13	TRBJ2-7	CSVRTGSSYEQYF	TGCAGCGTGCGGACAGGGAGCTCCTACGAGCAGTACTTC
-	TRBV2	TRBD1	14	TRBJ1-2	CASSPRQGNYGYTF	TGTGCCAGCTCCCCGAGACAGGGAAACTATGGCTACACCTTC
-	TRBV7-9	TRBD1	14	TRBJ1-4	CASSVGTGHEKLFF	TGTGCCAGCAGCGTAGGGACAGGGCATGAAAAACTGTTTTTT
-	TRBV27	-	16	TRBJ2-7	CASRASMGHLTYEQYF	TGTGCCAGCAGAGCCTCAATGGGACATCTAACCTACGAGCAGTACTTC
-	TRBV28	-	14	TRBJ1-1	CASSFESGGTEAFF	TGTGCCAGCAGTTTTGAGTCCGGGGGGACTGAAGCTTTCTTT
-	TRBV4-2	-	16	TRBJ1-6	CASSRLEVERNSPLHF	TGTGCCAGCAGCCGATTAGAGGTCGAGAGGAATTCACCCCTCCACTTT
few	TRBV19	TRBD1	16	TRBJ1-2	CASSTTGTVMDYGYTF	TGTGCCAGTAGTACTACCGGGACAGTAATGGACTATGGCTACACCTTC
-	TRBV6-4	TRBD2	15	TRBJ2-7	CASSDLAGVFYEQYF	TGTGCCAGCAGTGATTTAGCGGGAGTTTTCTACGAGCAGTACTTC
-	TRBV29-1	TRBD2	14	TRBJ2-7	CSVEARGRQDEQYF	TGCAGCGTTGAAGCCCGCGGGAGGCAAGACGAGCAGTACTTC
-	TRBV4-1	TRBD1	14	TRBJ1-5	CASSPGQVNQPQHF	TGCGCCAGCAGCCCGGGACAGGTCAATCAGCCCCAGCATTTT
-	TRBV11-2	-	14	TRBJ1-4	CASRPQGPGEKLFF	TGTGCCAGCAGACCTCAGGGGCCGGGTGAAAAACTGTTTTTT
-	TRBV19	-	13	TRBJ1-5	CASSITGSEPQHF	TGTGCCAGTAGTATAACAGGGTCCGAGCCCCAGCATTTT
-	TRBV28	TRBD1	14	TRBJ1-6	CASSLGGVNSPLHF	TGTGCCAGCAGTCTAGGGGGCGTGAATTCACCCCTCCACTTT
-	TRBV6-5	-	12	TRBJ1-1	CAIQGLNTEAFF	TGTGCCATCCAGGGATTGAACACTGAAGCTTTCTTT
-	TRBV2	TRBD1	16	TRBJ1-2	CASILRRDSVIYGYTF	TGTGCCAGCATCCTACGCCGGGACAGCGTGATCTATGGCTACACCTTC
-	TRBV5-1	TRBD1	15	TRBJ2-1	CASSRVGTVYNEQFF	TGCGCCAGCAGCCGCGTCGGGACAGTCTACAATGAGCAGTTCTTC
-	TRBV5-6	TRBD1	19	TRBJ2-6	CASSWVVGTGFSGANVLTF	TGTGCCAGCAGCTGGGTGGTAGGGACAGGGTTCTCTGGGGCCAACGTCCTGACTTTC
-	TRBV7-9	-	11	TRBJ1-5	CASSKTGPQHF	TGTGCCAGCAGCAAGACAGGGCCCCAGCATTTT
-	TRBV14	-	12	TRBJ2-5	CASSEGGETQYF	TGTGCCAGCTCCGAGGGCGGGGAGACCCAGTACTTC
-	TRBV20-1	-	14	TRBJ1-6	CSASLPRNNSPLHF	TGCAGTGCTAGTCTGCCCAGAAATAATTCACCCCTCCACTTT
-	TRBV9	TRBD2	18	TRBJ2-1	CASSARRTSGRVYNEQFF	TGTGCCAGCAGCGCAAGAAGGACTAGCGGGAGGGTCTACAATGAGCAGTTCTTC
-	TRBV15	-	21	TRBJ1-1	CATSRDSPFPNFRQGSSEAFF	TGTGCCACCAGCAGAGACTCCCCATTCCCCAATTTTCGCCAGGGCTCTTCCGAAGCTTTCTTT
-	TRBV7-9	-	14	TRBJ1-4	CASSPAGHNEKLFF	TGTGCCAGCAGCCCGGCGGGCCATAATGAAAAACTGTTTTTT
-	TRBV7-9	-	15	TRBJ2-3	CASSYSFSSADTQYF	TGTGCCAGCAGCTACTCCTTTTCTTCCGCAGATACGCAGTATTTT
once	TRBV5-1	TRBD1	14	TRBJ1-6	CASSSGQENSPLHF	TGCGCCAGCAGCTCAGGACAGGAGAATTCACCCCTCCACTTT
-	TRBV7-9	TRBD1	14	TRBJ1-5	CASSSTGGGKPQHF	TGTGCCAGCAGCTCCACAGGGGGTGGGAAGCCCCAGCATTTT
-	TRBV27	-	11	TRBJ1-2	CASSLDYGYTF	TGTGCCAGCAGTCTTGACTATGGCTACACCTTC
-	TRBV5-1	TRBD1	17	TRBJ1-1	CASSFGQGARMNTEAFF	TGCGCCAGCAGCTTCGGACAGGGGGCGAGGATGAACACTGAAGCTTTCTTT
-	TRBV3-1/TRBV3-2	TRBD2	17	TRBJ2-3	CASSQVPSGSYTDTQYF	TGTGCCAGCAGCCAAGTCCCTAGCGGGAGTTACACAGATACGCAGTATTTT
-	TRBV4-1	-	14	TRBJ2-7	CASSQDLGGYEQYF	TGCGCCAGCAGCCAAGATCTGGGGGGCTACGAGCAGTACTTC
-	TRBV5-8	TRBD1	16	TRBJ2-7	CASSYSLGTGTYEQYF	TGTGCCAGCAGTTACTCACTCGGGACAGGGACCTACGAGCAGTACTTC
-	TRBV28	-	15	TRBJ1-5	CASSSQWEGLQPQHF	TGTGCCAGCAGCTCTCAATGGGAGGGCCTACAGCCCCAGCATTTT
-	TRBV28	-	15	TRBJ1-4	CASTLGGTLGEKLFF	TGTGCCAGCACCCTCGGGGGGACATTGGGTGAAAAACTGTTTTTT
-	TRBV4-1	-	13	TRBJ2-7	CASSQVGVYEQYF	TGCGCCAGCAGCCAAGTTGGAGTCTACGAGCAGTACTTC
-	TRBV6-6	-	11	TRBJ2-1	CASSMTNLQFF	TGTGCCAGCAGTATGACTAATCTGCAGTTCTTC
-	TRBV11-2	TRBD2	16	TRBJ2-3	CASSDPTSEFRHTQYF	TGTGCCAGCAGCGATCCGACTAGCGAGTTCAGACATACGCAGTATTTT
once	TRBV7-8	TRBD1	14	TRBJ1-1	CASSPDRGGTEAFF	TGTGCCAGCAGCCCGGACAGGGGAGGAACTGAAGCTTTCTTT
-	TRBV12-3/TRBV12-4	TRBD1	13	TRBJ2-1	CASVGTESNEQFF	TGTGCCAGCGTAGGGACAGAGTCTAATGAGCAGTTCTTC
-	TRBV24-1	-	13	TRBJ1-2	CATSDRSRVGYTF	TGTGCCACCAGTGATCGATCACGGGTCGGCTACACCTTC
-	TRBV11-3	-	16	TRBJ2-1	CASSSAQGSGNNEQFF	TGTGCCAGCAGCTCTGCACAGGGCTCGGGGAACAATGAGCAGTTCTTC
-	TRBV7-8	-	16	TRBJ1-2	CASSSATGRINYGYTF	TGTGCCAGCAGCTCAGCAACGGGGAGGATCAACTATGGCTACACCTTC
-	TRBV7-9	-	15	TRBJ1-1	CASSSAFGGGTEAFF	TGTGCCAGCAGCTCTGCCTTCGGCGGAGGCACTGAAGCTTTCTTT
-	TRBV4-2	TRBD1	13	TRBJ1-2	CASSQGQGEGYTF	TGTGCCAGCAGCCAAGGACAGGGAGAGGGCTACACCTTC
-	TRBV4-1	-	19	TRBJ2-2	CASSQLQGRGVANTGELFF	TGCGCCAGCAGCCAATTACAAGGGCGGGGAGTCGCGAACACCGGGGAGCTGTTTTTT
-	TRBV4-1	-	14	TRBJ2-7	CASSHLARSYEQYF	TGCGCCAGCAGCCATTTGGCTAGATCCTACGAGCAGTACTTC
-	TRBV7-9	TRBD1	15	TRBJ1-3	CASSSTGEDGNTIYF	TGTGCCAGCAGCTCGACAGGGGAGGACGGGAACACCATATATTTT
once	TRBV27	-	14	TRBJ1-2	CASSLQQGLGGYTF	TGTGCCAGCAGTTTGCAACAGGGTCTTGGTGGCTACACCTTC
-	TRBV9	TRBD1	16	TRBJ1-6	CASSAGHRGNNSPLHF	TGTGCCAGCAGCGCCGGACACAGGGGAAATAATTCACCCCTCCACTTT
few	TRBV19	TRBD1	13	TRBJ2-7	CASSGTADYEQYF	TGTGCCAGTAGTGGGACAGCGGACTACGAGCAGTACTTC
-	TRBV19	-	17	TRBJ2-1	CASKPKFVRELYNEQFF	TGTGCCAGTAAACCTAAGTTCGTCCGGGAGCTCTACAATGAGCAGTTCTTC
-	TRBV9	TRBD1	14	TRBJ2-2	CASSVVQGFGELFF	TGTGCCAGCAGCGTAGTACAGGGGTTCGGGGAGCTGTTTTTT